Sequencing of this TCR beta chain was carried out in a study of cytomegalovirus exposure and HLA in healthy donors. Study details: From HLA-typed donors, an early data release held tens of millions of unique TCRs. Study-wide findings and caveats: After further analysis at a later stage, roughly 15,000 TCR beta sequences were associated with HLA alleles at 0.05 false discovery rate.

V dropped 4 bases and J dropped 6 bases, with 14 bases sitting between them. The CDR3 totals 15 residues. Per germline, CDR1 SGHRS and CDR2 YFSETQ. Points on this clone: The antigen remains undetermined.

Primers included in the PCR were 60 Vbeta and 13 Jbeta primers. As originally analysed: An analysis that came later counted some 85 million unique TCR beta chains, roughly 11 million shared. TCRdb's copy holds only in-frame clones and misses some; the assay was immunoSEQ multiplex PCR. That table supplies the V and J calls and clone size; D and trimming were determined from the DNA. Of 84,000 or so clones in the sample, around 73% were seen once. The donors were healthy bone marrow donors. The clonotype was recovered from a man aged 45-65 years in good health and CMV-seronegative. The chain is built from TRBV5-1 and TRBJ1-6, with D uncertain. Sequencing used PBMCs. The CDR3 loop is CASSPDTGGNSPLHF. As DNA, the CDR3 is TGCGCCAGCAGCCCAGACACCGGAGGTAATTCACCCCTCCACTTT.